This TCR beta chain was recovered during a study of T-cell memory formation after mild COVID-19. General study points: Researchers could not confirm that second-wave clones peaking on day 37 targeted SARS-CoV-2. Mainly CM and EM harbored the contracting CD4+ clones; mainly EMRA harbored the CD8+ ones. Contracting clones, day 15 to 85, had balanced CD4/CD8, and later expanders favored CD4+.

Turning to this clonotype: The antigen is undetermined.

Libraries for TCRalpha and TCRbeta carried sample barcodes and unique molecular identifiers via 5'RACE. MiXCR, applied by TCRdb to the 5' RACE reads, yields one record per CDR3 protein. This sample yields 550,000 to 700,000 distinct CDR3 sequences, of which roughly 17% are seen a single time; less than 10% belongs to the top ten. In germline, CDR1 is MNHEY, CDR2 SMNVEV (reference sequence). The length of the CDR3 is 14 residues. The V and J genes are TRBV27 and TRBJ1-1; D not certain. This TCR was recovered from an adult woman who had mild COVID-19 (a few samples of this study predate the infection). Cell type and time point are not known. The sequencing sample was made of PBMCs or a T cell subset sorted from them (not recorded which). CDR3 region: CAEGKAPRNTEAFF. CDR3 sequence (DNA): TGTGCGGAAGGGAAAGCCCCCCGGAACACTGAAGCTTTCTTT.